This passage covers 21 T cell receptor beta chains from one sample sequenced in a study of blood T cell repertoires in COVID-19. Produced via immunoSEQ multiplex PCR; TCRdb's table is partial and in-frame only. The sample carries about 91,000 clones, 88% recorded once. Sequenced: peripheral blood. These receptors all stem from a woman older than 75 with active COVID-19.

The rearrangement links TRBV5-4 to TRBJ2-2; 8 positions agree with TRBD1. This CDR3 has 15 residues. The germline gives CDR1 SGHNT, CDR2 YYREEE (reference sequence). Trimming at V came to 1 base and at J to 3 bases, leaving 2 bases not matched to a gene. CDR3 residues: CASSLSRGHTGELFF. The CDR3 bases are TGTGCCAGCAGCTTGTCCAGGGGGCACACCGGGGAGCTGTTTTTT.

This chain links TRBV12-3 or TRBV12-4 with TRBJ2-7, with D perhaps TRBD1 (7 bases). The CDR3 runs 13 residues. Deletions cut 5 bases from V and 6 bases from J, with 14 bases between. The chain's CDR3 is CASSIAGGGEQYF. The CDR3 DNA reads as TGTGCCAGCAGTATTGCAGGGGGAGGCGAGCAGTACTTC.

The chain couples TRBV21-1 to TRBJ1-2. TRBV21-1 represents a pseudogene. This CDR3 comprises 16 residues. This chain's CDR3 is CASSKVKPEGIIGYTF. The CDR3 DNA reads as TGTGCCAGCAGCAAAGTCAAGCCTGAGGGTATAATTGGCTACACCTTC.

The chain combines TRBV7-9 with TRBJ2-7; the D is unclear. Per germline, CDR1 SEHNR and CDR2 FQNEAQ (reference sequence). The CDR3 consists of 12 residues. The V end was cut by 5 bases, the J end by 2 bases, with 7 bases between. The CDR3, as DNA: TGTGCCAGCAGCCCCCCGGCCTACGAGCAGTACTTC. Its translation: CASSPPAYEQYF. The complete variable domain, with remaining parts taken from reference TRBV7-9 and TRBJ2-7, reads DTGVSQNPRHKITKRGQNVTFRCDPISEHNRLYWYRQTLGQGPEFLTYFQNEAQLEKSRLLSDRFSAERPKGSFSTLEIQRTEQGDSAMYLCASSPPAYEQYFGPGTRLTVT.

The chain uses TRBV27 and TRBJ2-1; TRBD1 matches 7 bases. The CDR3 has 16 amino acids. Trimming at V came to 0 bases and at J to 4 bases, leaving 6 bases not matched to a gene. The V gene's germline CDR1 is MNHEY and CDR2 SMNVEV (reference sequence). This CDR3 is CASSLSQGSIYNEQFF. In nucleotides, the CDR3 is TGTGCCAGCAGTTTATCACAGGGGTCTATTTACAATGAGCAGTTCTTC.

The CDR3 protein is CASSHTTGSGELFF. For the CDR3, the DNA is TGTGCCAGCAGCCATACGACAGGGTCCGGGGAGCTGTTTTTT. The chain couples TRBV7-2 to TRBJ2-2, with 7 bases identical to TRBD1. The V segment lost 5 bases and the J segment 6 bases; nucleotides outside the gene matches: 6. The CDR3 consists of 14 residues. Germline lookup yields CDR1 SGHTA and CDR2 FQGNSA.

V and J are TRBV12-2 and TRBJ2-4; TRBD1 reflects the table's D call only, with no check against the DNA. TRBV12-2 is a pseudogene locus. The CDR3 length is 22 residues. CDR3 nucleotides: TGTGCAAGTCGCTTAGAGATTAGGAAGGGACAGGGGTTAACGTTGCCCAAAAACATTCAGTACTTC. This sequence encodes CASRLEIRKGQGLTLPKNIQYF.

CDR3 sequence (DNA): TGTGCCAGCAGTTATTCTGAGCGGGAGGGAGGGGAGACCCAGTACTTC. It codes for CASSYSEREGGETQYF. The chain recombines TRBV6-2 or TRBV6-3 with TRBJ2-5, with 10 bases fitting TRBD2. The junction had 9 bases not matched to a gene; V was cut back by 3 bases and J by 5 bases. The CDR3 runs 16 residues. Germline lookup yields CDR1 MNHEY and CDR2 SVGEGT.

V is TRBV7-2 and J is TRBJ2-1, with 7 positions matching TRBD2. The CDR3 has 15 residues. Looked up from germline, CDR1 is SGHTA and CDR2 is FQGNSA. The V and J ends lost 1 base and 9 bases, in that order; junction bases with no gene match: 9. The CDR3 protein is CASSLDGWREGEQFF. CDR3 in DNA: TGTGCCAGCAGCTTAGATGGTTGGAGGGAGGGTGAGCAGTTCTTC.

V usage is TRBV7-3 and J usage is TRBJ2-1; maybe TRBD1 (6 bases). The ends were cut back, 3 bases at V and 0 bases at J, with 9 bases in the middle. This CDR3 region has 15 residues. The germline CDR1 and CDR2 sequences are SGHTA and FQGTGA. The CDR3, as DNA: TGTGCCAGCAGCTTTACAGGGAGCTCCTACAATGAGCAGTTCTTC. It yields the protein CASSFTGSSYNEQFF.

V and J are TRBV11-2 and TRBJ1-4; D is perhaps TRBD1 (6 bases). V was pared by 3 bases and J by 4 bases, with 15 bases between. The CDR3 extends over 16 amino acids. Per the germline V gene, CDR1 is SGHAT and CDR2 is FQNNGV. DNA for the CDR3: TGTGCCAGCAGCTTCGGGACAAGTCTGATTAATGAAAAACTGTTTTTT. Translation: CASSFGTSLINEKLFF.

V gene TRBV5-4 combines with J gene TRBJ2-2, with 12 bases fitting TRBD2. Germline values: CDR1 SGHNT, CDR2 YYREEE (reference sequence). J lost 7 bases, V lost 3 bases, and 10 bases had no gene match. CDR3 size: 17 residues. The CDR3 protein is CASSSPTSGRSGGELFF. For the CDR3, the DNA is TGTGCCAGCAGCTCCCCGACTAGCGGGAGAAGTGGCGGGGAGCTGTTTTTT.

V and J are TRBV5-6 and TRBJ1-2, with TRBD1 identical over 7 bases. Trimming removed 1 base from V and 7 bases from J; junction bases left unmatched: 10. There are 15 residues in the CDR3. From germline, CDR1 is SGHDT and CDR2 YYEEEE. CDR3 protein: CASSLSRGGWGGYTF. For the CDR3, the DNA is TGTGCCAGCAGCTTGAGTCGAGGGGGCTGGGGTGGCTACACCTTC.

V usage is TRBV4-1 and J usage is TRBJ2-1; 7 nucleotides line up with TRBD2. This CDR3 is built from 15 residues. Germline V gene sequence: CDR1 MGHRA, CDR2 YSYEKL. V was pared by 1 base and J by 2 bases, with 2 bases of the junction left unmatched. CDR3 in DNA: TGCGCCAGCAGCCAAGGACGGGAGGCCTACAATGAGCAGTTCTTC. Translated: CASSQGREAYNEQFF.

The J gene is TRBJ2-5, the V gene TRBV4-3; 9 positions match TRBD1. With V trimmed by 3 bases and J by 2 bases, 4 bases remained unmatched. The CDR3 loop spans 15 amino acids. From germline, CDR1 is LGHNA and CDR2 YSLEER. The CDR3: CASSQGGTGQETQYF. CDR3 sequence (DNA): TGCGCCAGCAGCCAGGGAGGGACAGGGCAAGAGACCCAGTACTTC.

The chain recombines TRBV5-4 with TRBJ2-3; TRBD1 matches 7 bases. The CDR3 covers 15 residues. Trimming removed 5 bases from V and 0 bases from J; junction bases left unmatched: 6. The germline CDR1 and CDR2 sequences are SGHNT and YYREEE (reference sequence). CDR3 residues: CASRRQGLSTDTQYF. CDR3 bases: TGTGCCAGCAGAAGACAGGGCCTTAGCACAGATACGCAGTATTTT.

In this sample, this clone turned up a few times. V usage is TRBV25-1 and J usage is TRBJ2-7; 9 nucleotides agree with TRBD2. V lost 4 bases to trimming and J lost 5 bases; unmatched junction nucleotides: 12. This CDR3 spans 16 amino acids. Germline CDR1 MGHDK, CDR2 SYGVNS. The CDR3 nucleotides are TGTGCCAGCAGTGCCTTTGAACTGACTAGCGGCCACGAGCAGTACTTC. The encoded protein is CASSAFELTSGHEQYF.

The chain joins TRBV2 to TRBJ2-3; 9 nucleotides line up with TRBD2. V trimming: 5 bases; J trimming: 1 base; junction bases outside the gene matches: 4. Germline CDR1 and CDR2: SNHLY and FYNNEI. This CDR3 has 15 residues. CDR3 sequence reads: CASSPTSGRTDTQYF. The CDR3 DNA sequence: TGTGCCAGCAGTCCGACTAGCGGCCGCACAGATACGCAGTATTTT.

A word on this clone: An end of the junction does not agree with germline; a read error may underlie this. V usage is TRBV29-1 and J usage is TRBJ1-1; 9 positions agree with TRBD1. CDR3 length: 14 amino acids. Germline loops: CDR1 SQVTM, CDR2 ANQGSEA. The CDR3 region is CSVAWGQGRTEAFF. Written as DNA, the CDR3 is TGCAGTGTTGCCTGGGGACAGGGAAGGACTGAAGCTTTCTTT.

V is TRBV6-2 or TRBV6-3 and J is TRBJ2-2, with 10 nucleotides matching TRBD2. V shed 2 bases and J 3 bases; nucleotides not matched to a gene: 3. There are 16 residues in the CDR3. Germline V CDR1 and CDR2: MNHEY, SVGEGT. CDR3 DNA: TGTGCCAGCAGTTACCGAGCGGGAGGGGACACCGGGGAGCTGTTTTTT. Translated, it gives CASSYRAGGDTGELFF.

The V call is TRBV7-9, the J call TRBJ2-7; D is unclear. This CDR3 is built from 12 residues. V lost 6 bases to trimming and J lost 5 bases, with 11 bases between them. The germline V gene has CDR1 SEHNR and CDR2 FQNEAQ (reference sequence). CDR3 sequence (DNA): TGTGCCAGCAGGGCCCCAGCGAACGAGCAGTACTTC. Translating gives CASRAPANEQYF.